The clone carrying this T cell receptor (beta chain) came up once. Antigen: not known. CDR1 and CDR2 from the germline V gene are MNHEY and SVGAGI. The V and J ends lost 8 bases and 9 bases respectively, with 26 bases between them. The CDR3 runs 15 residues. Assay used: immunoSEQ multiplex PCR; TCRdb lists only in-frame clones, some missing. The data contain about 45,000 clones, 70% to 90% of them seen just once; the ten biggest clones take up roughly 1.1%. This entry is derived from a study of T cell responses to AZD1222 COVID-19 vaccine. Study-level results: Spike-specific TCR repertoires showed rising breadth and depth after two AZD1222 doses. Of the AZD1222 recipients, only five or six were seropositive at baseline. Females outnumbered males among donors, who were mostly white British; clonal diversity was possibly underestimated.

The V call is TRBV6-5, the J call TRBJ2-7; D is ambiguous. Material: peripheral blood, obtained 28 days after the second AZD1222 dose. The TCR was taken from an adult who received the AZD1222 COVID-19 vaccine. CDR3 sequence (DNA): TGTGCCAGCGCCTCTGTTACTTTTGACGGATTATCGCAGTACTTC. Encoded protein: CASASVTFDGLSQYF.